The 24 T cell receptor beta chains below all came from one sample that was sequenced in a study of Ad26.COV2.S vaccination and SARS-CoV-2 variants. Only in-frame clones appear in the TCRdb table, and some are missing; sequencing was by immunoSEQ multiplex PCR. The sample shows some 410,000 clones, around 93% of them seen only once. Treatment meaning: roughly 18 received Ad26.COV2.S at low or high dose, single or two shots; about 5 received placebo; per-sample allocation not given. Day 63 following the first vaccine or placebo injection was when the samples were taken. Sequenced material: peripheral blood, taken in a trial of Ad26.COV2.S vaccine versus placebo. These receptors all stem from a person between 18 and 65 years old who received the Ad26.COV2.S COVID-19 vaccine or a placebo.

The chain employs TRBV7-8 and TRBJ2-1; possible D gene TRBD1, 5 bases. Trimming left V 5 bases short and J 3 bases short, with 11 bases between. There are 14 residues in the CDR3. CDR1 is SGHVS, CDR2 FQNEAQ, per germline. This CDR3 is CASSTRQSYNEQFF. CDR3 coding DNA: TGTGCCAGCAGCACCCGACAGAGCTACAATGAGCAGTTCTTC.

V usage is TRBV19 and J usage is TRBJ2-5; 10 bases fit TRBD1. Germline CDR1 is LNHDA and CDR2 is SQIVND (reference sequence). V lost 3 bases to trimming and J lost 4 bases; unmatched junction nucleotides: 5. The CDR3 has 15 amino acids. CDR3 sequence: CASSMGQGMVETQYF. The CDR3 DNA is TGTGCCAGTAGTATGGGACAGGGGATGGTAGAGACCCAGTACTTC.

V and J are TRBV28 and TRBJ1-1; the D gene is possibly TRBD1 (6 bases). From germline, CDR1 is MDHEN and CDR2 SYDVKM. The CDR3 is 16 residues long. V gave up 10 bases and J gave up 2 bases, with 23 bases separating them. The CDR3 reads CATSGAHGTANTEAFF. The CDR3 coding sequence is TGTGCCACCTCAGGGGCACACGGGACCGCAAACACTGAAGCTTTCTTT.

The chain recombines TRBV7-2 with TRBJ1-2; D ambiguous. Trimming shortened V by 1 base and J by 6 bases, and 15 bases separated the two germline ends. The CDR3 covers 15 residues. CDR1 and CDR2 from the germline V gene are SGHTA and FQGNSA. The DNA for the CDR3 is TGTGCCAGCAGCTTAGGGATCGCGGGGAGGAATGGCTACACCTTC. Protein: CASSLGIAGRNGYTF.

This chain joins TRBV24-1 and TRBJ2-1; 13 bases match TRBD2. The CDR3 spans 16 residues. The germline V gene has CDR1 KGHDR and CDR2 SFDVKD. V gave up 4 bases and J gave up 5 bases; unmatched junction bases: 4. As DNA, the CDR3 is TGTGCCACCAGTGACCCCGGACTAGCGGGGGACAATGAGCAGTTCTTC. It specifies CATSDPGLAGDNEQFF.

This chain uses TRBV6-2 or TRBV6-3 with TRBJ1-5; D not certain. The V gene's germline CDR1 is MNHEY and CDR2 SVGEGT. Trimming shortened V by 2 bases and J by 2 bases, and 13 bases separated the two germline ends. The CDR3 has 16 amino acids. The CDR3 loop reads CASSYSLRNRNQPQHF. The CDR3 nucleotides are TGTGCCAGCAGTTACAGCCTCAGGAATCGCAATCAGCCCCAGCATTTT.

This CDR3 is CASSLRSQGAISNQPQHF. The CDR3, as DNA: TGTGCCAGCAGCTTAAGGAGTCAGGGGGCGATTAGCAATCAGCCCCAGCATTTT. V and J are TRBV7-8 and TRBJ1-5; 8 nucleotides match TRBD1. V shed 2 bases, J shed 0 bases, and the junction held 9 bases outside the gene matches. The CDR3 is made up of 18 amino acids. CDR1 and CDR2 (germline): SGHVS, FQNEAQ.

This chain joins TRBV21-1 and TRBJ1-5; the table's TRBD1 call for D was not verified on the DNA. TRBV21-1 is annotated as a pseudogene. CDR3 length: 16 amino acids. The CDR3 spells CASSKSCQGKEQPQHF. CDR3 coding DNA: TGTGCCAGCAGCAAGAGCTGTCAGGGGAAGGAACAGCCCCAGCATTTT.

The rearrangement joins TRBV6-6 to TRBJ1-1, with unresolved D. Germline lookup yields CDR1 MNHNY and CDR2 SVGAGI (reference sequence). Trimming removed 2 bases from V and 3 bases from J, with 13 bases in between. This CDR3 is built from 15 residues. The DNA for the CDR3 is TGTGCCAGCAGTTACCCGACAAGGTCGGACACTGAAGCTTTCTTT. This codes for CASSYPTRSDTEAFF.

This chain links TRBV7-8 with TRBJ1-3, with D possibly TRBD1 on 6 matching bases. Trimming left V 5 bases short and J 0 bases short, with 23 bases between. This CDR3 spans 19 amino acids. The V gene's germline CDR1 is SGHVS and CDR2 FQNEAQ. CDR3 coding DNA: TGTGCCAGCAGCGGCACAGGGAAGAGGGACGCGAACTCTGGAAACACCATATATTTT. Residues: CASSGTGKRDANSGNTIYF. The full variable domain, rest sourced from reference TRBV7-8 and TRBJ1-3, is GAGVSQSPRYKVAKRGQDVALRCDPISGHVSLFWYQQALGQGPEFLTYFQNEAQLDKSGLPSDRFFAERPEGSVSTLKIQRTQQEDSAVYLCASSGTGKRDANSGNTIYFGEGSWLTVV.

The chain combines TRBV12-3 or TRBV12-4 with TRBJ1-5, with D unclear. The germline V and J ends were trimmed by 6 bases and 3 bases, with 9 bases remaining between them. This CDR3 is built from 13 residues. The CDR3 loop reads CASSPKINQPQHF. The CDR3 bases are TGTGCCAGCAGCCCTAAAATCAATCAGCCCCAGCATTTT.

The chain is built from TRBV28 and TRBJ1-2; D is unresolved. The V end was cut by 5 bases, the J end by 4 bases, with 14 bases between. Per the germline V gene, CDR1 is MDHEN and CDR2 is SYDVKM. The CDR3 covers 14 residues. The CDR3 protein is CASSDNQAGYGYTF. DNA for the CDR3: TGTGCCAGCAGTGATAATCAGGCAGGCTATGGCTACACCTTC.

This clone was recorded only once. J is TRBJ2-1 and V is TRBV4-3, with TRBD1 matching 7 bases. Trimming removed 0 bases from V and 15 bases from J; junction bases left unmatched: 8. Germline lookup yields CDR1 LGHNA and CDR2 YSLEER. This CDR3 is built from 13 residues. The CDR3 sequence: CASSQDKGQRVFF. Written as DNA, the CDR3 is TGCGCCAGCAGCCAAGATAAGGGACAGAGGGTGTTCTTC.

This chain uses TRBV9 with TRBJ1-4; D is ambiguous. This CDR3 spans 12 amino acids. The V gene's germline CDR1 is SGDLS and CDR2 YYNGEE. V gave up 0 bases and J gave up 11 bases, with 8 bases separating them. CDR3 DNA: TGTGCCAGCAGCGTAGGTGGCGGTAAACTGTTTTTT. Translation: CASSVGGGKLFF. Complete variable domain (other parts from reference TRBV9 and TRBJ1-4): DSGVTQTPKHLITATGQRVTLRCSPRSGDLSVYWYQQSLDQGLQFLIQYYNGEERAKGNILERFSAQQFPDLHSELNLSSLELGDSALYFCASSVGGGKLFFGSGTQLSVL.

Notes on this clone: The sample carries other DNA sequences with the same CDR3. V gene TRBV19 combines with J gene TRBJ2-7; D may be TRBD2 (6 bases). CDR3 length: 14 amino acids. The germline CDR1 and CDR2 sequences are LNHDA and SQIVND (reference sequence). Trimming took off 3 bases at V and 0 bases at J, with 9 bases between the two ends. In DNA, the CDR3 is TGTGCCAGTAGTATTGTGGGGGGCTCCTACGAGCAGTACTTC. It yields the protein CASSIVGGSYEQYF.

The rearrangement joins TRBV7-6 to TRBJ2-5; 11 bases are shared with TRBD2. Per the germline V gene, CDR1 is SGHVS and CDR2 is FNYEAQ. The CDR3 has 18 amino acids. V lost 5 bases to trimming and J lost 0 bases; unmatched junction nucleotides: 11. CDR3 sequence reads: CASSPKGLAETYQETQYF. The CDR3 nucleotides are TGTGCCAGCAGCCCTAAGGGACTAGCGGAGACGTACCAAGAGACCCAGTACTTC.

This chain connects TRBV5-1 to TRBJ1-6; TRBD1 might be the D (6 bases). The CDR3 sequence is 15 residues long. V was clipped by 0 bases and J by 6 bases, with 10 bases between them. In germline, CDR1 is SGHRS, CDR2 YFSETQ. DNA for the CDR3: TGCGCCAGCAGCTTGGCCCTCAGGGGTAATTCACCCCTCCACTTT. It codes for CASSLALRGNSPLHF.

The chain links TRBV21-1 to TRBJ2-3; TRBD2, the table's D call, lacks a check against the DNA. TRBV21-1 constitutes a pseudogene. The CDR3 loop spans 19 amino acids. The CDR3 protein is CASRKGICRGEPGFYTQYF. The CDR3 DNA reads TGTGCCAGCAGAAAAGGTATCTGTCGTGGGGAGCCCGGGTTTTATACGCAGTATTTT.

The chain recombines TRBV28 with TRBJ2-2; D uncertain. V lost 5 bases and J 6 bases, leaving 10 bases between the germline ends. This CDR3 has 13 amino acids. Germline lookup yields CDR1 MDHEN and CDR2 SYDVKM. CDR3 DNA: TGTGCCAGCAGTAAAACTCGGGCCGGGGAGCTGTTTTTT. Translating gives CASSKTRAGELFF.

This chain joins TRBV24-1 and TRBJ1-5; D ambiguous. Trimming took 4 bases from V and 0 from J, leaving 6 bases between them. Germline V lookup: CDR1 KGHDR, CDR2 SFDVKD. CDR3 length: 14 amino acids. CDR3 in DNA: TGTGCCACCAGTGACACTTATAGCAATCAGCCCCAGCATTTT. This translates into CATSDTYSNQPQHF.

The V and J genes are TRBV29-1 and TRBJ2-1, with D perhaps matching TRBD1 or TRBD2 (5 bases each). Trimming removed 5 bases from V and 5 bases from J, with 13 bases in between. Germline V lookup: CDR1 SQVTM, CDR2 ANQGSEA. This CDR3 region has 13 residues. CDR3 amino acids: CSVYRDQNNEQFF. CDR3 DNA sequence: TGCAGCGTTTACCGGGACCAGAACAATGAGCAGTTCTTC.

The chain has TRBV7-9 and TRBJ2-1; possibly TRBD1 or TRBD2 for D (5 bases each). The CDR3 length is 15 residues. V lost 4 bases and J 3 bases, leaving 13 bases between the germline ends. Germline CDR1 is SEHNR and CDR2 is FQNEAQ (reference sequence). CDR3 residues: CASSSPGRGYNEQFF. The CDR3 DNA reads TGTGCCAGCAGCTCCCCGGGAAGGGGCTACAATGAGCAGTTCTTC.

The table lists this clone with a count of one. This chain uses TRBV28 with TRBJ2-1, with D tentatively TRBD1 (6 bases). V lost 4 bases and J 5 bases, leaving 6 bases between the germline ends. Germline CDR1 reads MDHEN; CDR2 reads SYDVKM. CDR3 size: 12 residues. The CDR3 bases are TGTGCCAGCAGTTACAGGGACAATGAGCAGTTCTTC. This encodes CASSYRDNEQFF.

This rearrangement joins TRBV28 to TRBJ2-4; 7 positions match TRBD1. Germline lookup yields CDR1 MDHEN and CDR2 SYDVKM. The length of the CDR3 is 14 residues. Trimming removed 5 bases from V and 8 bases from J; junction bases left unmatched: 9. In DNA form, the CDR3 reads TGTGCCAGCAGTCCTATGGCAGGGGGTTACATTCAGTACTTC. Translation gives CASSPMAGGYIQYF.